Reported below is one TCR beta chain. When the RNA was reverse transcribed, random hexamers were used with an input of 0.5 to 1 ug. Across 54 Vbeta and 13 Jbeta, TCR beta CDR3 was amplified with immunoSEQ multiplex PCR. TCRdb ran MiXCR on the immunoSEQ multiplex PCR reads and lists one entry per CDR3 protein. This table has 110,000 or so distinct CDR3 sequences, 85% to 95% appearing once. Sequencing of TCR beta, carried out with a high-throughput approach, was applied to CD8+ and CD4+ T cells from the blood. Negative isolation was applied to CD8+ and CD4+ T cells, and FACS enrichment was applied to TEMRA cells. The sample comes from a study of CD8 T cells in Susac syndrome. Trimming pared 2 bases from V and 0 bases from J, leaving 6 bases between. Germline-derived CDR1 and CDR2 are SGHRS and YFSETQ. The CDR3 loop spans 14 amino acids.

V is TRBV5-1 and J is TRBJ2-1; D is unresolved. Source material: CD4+ T cells from PBMCs. The TCR sequence derives from a human donor in good health. Here the CDR3 reads CASSFQASYNEQFF. The DNA of the CDR3 is TGCGCCAGCAGCTTCCAGGCCTCCTACAATGAGCAGTTCTTC.